The rows below give T cell receptor beta chains drawn from one sample of a study of blood T cell repertoires in COVID-19. Generated by immunoSEQ multiplex PCR, the TCRdb table keeps only in-frame clones and is missing some. The repertoire holds around 130,000 clones, with approximately 85% as singletons. Input material: peripheral blood. These TCRs come from a human donor in a cohort sampled during active COVID-19. Each CDR3 is given with its conserved first and last residue. The D gene is left open where the match is weak. Only part of the rows carry a size: once, few, many, or a class if the clone is expanded.

cdr3_aa cdr3_nt d_call v_call clone_size j_call
CASTPPPGLPNTGELFF TGCGCCAGCACTCCGCCTCCTGGACTACCGAACACCGGGGAGCTGTTTTTT . TRBV5-1 . TRBJ2-2
CASSYFTGDGNTIYF TGTGCCAGCAGTTACTTTACAGGGGATGGAAACACCATATATTTT TRBD1 TRBV6-6 . TRBJ1-3
CASSQGGWGATTEAFF TGTGCCAGCAGCCAAGGGGGATGGGGCGCGACCACTGAAGCTTTCTTT . TRBV3-1/TRBV3-2 . TRBJ1-1
CASSALGGSHTDTQYF TGTGCCAGCAGCGCACTAGGCGGGAGCCACACAGATACGCAGTATTTT TRBD2 TRBV9 . TRBJ2-3
CASSRGQANTEAFF TGTGCCAGCAGCCGGGGACAGGCGAACACTGAAGCTTTCTTT TRBD1 TRBV7-8 . TRBJ1-1
CASSRGLMNTEAFF TGTGCCAGCAGCAGGGGTTTAATGAACACTGAAGCTTTCTTT . TRBV11-2 . TRBJ1-1
CASSLGTSRQETQYF TGTGCCAGCAGCCTGGGGACTAGCAGACAAGAGACCCAGTACTTC TRBD2 TRBV4-2 . TRBJ2-5
CASSLPKTGITEAFF TGTGCCAGCAGCTTACCCAAGACAGGTATCACTGAAGCTTTCTTT . TRBV7-8 . TRBJ1-1
CASSPYRDRGLGETQYF TGTGCCAGCTCACCCTACCGGGACAGGGGGCTCGGAGAGACCCAGTACTTC TRBD1 TRBV18 . TRBJ2-5
CASSEPAGDADYEQYF TGCGCCAGCAGTGAGCCTGCAGGGGATGCTGACTACGAGCAGTACTTC . TRBV10-2 . TRBJ2-7
CSVGGQQTNYGYTF TGCAGCGTGGGGGGACAGCAAACGAACTATGGCTACACCTTC TRBD1 TRBV29-1 once TRBJ1-2
CASSPLGVISNEQFF TGTGCCAGCAGTCCCCTCGGGGTAATTAGCAATGAGCAGTTCTTC . TRBV27 . TRBJ2-1
CASSVAAQGAPYEQYF TGTGCCAGCAGCGTAGCTGCCCAGGGGGCTCCCTACGAGCAGTACTTC TRBD1 TRBV9 . TRBJ2-7
CASSYRGLGTGPEVGNQPQHF TGTGCCAGCAGTTATAGGGGTCTCGGGACAGGGCCGGAGGTAGGCAATCAGCCCCAGCATTTT TRBD1 TRBV6-7 . TRBJ1-5
CASTPDSGGSGYEQYF TGTGCCAGCACTCCGGATAGCGGGGGTAGTGGCTACGAGCAGTACTTC TRBD2 TRBV5-4 . TRBJ2-7
CASSVRGEQYF TGTGCCAGCAGTGTAAGGGGTGAGCAGTACTTC . TRBV12-3/TRBV12-4 . TRBJ2-7
CATQRGDVADTQYF TGTGCCACCCAGCGGGGGGACGTAGCAGATACGCAGTATTTT TRBD2 TRBV15 . TRBJ2-3
CASSRQGSTEAFF TGTGCCAGCAGCCGACAGGGGTCCACTGAAGCTTTCTTT TRBD1 TRBV5-4 . TRBJ1-1
CASRDPNLYLGTVTYGYTF TGCGCCAGCCGGGACCCCAACCTCTACTTGGGGACAGTAACCTATGGCTACACCTTC TRBD1 TRBV10-1 . TRBJ1-2
CASSTGGNTEAFF TGTGCCAGCAGCACCGGTGGGAACACTGAAGCTTTCTTT . TRBV7-9 . TRBJ1-1
CASSLDGRGPEAFF TGCGCCAGCAGCTTGGACGGCCGCGGCCCTGAAGCTTTCTTT . TRBV5-1 . TRBJ1-1
CASSPGTGVINEQFF TGTGCCAGCAGCCCTGGGACAGGGGTGATAAATGAGCAGTTCTTC TRBD1 TRBV11-3 . TRBJ2-1
CASSLKTAGARDTQYF TGTGCCAGCAGCTTGAAGACGGCGGGGGCCCGGGATACGCAGTATTTT . TRBV5-6 . TRBJ2-3
CAWSKVQEGYEQYF TGTGCCTGGAGTAAAGTGCAGGAAGGATACGAGCAGTACTTC . TRBV30 . TRBJ2-7
CASSIPQGGNSPLHF TGTGCCAGTAGTATCCCACAGGGGGGTAATTCACCCCTCCACTTT TRBD1 TRBV19 . TRBJ1-6
CASSPLAGDTQYF TGTGCCAGCAGTCCTTTAGCCGGAGATACGCAGTATTTT . TRBV2 . TRBJ2-3
CASSPRARPEAFF TGTGCCAGCAGCCCAAGAGCGCGTCCTGAAGCTTTCTTT . TRBV14 . TRBJ1-1
CASSPTGSSYNSPLHF TGTGCCAGCAGTCCAACAGGGTCCTCCTATAATTCACCCCTCCACTTT . TRBV27 . TRBJ1-6
CASTRDRGQIEAFF TGTGCCAGCACCAGGGACAGGGGGCAGATTGAAGCTTTCTTT TRBD1 TRBV5-4 . TRBJ1-1
CASSSQGGANGYTF TGTGCCAGCAGCAGCCAAGGGGGGGCGAATGGCTACACCTTC . TRBV9 . TRBJ1-2
CASSLWTDAWVENTIYF TGTGCCAGCAGCTTGTGGACAGATGCCTGGGTAGAGAACACCATATATTTT . TRBV5-6 . TRBJ1-3
CASSYLRQNTGELFF TGTGCCAGCAGTTACCTTAGACAGAACACCGGGGAGCTGTTTTTT . TRBV6-5 . TRBJ2-2
CASSILSGVSSYNEQFF TGTGCCAGTAGTATCCTATCCGGGGTTAGCTCCTACAATGAGCAGTTCTTC . TRBV19 . TRBJ2-1
CASSYRGQETQYF TGTGCCAGCAGCTACAGGGGCCAAGAGACCCAGTACTTC TRBD1 TRBV6-5 . TRBJ2-5
CASSFRAGTGGSEQYF TGTGCCAGCAGCTTTCGCGCCGGGACAGGGGGCTCCGAGCAGTACTTC TRBD1 TRBV5-6 . TRBJ2-7
CASSPPDRGNSPLHF TGCGCCAGCAGCCCACCCGACAGGGGGAATTCACCCCTCCACTTT TRBD1 TRBV5-1 . TRBJ1-6